What follows is one TCR beta chain and its context. Patients at the Seattle site were enrolled during active infection and followed longitudinally. Per the study methods: Cell counts per sample came from amplifying reference gene primers. Method: immunoSEQ multiplex PCR; TCRdb's copy keeps in-frame clones and lacks some. V, J and clone size derive from that table, while D and trimming were established from the DNA sequence. The sample contains 300,000 or so clones, 90% of which appear only once. These data originate in a study of blood T cell repertoires in COVID-19. Looking at the study overall: Acute-phase and convalescent COVID-19 samples originated in the United States, Italy and Spain. From T cells, B-cell-depleted T cells, or PBMCs came the material, which was cDNA or gDNA.

Germline-derived CDR1 and CDR2 are SGHTS and YDEGEE. This CDR3 has 15 residues. V dropped 4 bases and J dropped 4; count of bases not matched to a gene: 8. Sequencing input: peripheral blood. The receptor's source is a woman younger than 45 with COVID-19, enrolled during active disease. This sequence joins TRBV5-8 and TRBJ2-1; 7 nucleotides match TRBD1. CDR3 protein: CASSPQPGQYNEQFF. CDR3 bases: TGTGCCAGCAGCCCACAGCCGGGACAGTACAATGAGCAGTTCTTC.